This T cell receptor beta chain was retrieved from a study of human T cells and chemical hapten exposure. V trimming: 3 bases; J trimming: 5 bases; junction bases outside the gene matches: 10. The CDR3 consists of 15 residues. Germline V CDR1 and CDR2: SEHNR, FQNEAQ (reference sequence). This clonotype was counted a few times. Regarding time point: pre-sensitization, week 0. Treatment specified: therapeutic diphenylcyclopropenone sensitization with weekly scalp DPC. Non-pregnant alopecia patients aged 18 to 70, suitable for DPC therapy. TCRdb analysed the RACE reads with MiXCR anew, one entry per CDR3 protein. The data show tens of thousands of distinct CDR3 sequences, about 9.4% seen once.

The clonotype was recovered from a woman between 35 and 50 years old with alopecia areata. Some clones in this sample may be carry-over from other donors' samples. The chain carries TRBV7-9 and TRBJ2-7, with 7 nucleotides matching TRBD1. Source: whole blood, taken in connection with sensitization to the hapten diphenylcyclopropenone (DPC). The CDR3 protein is CASSLQTGVKNEQYF. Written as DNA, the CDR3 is TGTGCCAGCAGCTTGCAAACAGGGGTTAAGAACGAGCAGTACTTC. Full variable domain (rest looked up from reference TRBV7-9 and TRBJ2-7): DTGVSQNPRHKITKRGQNVTFRCDPISEHNRLYWYRQTLGQGPEFLTYFQNEAQLEKSRLLSDRFSAERPKGSFSTLEIQRTEQGDSAMYLCASSLQTGVKNEQYFGPGTRLTVT.